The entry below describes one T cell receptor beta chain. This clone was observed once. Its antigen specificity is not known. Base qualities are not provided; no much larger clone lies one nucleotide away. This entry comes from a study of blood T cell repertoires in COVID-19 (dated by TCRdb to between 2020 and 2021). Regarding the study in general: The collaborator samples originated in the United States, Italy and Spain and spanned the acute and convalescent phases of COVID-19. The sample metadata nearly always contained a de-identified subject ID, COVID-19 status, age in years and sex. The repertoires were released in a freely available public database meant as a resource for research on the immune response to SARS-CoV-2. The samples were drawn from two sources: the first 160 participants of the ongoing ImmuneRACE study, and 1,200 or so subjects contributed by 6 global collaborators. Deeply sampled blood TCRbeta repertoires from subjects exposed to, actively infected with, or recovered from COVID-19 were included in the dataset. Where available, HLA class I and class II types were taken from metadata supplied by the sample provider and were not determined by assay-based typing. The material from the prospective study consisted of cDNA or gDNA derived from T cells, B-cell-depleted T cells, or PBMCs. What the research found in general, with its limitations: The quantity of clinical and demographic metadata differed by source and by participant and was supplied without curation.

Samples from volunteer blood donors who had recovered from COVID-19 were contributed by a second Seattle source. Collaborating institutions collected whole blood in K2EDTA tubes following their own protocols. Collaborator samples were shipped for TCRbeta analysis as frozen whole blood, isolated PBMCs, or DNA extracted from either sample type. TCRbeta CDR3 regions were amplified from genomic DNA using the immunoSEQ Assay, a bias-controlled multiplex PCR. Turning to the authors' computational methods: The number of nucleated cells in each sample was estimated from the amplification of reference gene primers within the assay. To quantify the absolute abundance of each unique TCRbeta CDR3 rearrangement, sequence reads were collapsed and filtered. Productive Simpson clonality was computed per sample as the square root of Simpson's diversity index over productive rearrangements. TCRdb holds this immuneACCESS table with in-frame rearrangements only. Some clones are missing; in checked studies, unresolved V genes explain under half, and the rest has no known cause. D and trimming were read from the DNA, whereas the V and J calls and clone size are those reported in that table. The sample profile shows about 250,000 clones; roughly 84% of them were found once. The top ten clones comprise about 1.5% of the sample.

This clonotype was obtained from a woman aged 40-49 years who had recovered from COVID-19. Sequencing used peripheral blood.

The CDR3 loop reads CAWSVSARGLAGYNEQFF. The DNA sequence is TGTGCCTGGAGTGTATCGGCTCGGGGACTAGCGGGTTACAATGAGCAGTTCTTC. This sequence uses TRBV30 and TRBJ2-1; a stretch of 12 junction bases matches TRBD2. Reading from cysteine to phenylalanine, the CDR3 counts 18 amino acids. Only CDR3 DNA is held: 54 bases, read in frame from base 1. At the junction V is shortened by 0 bases and J by 4 bases; bases outside the gene matches: 10. CDR1 and CDR2, looked up from the germline V gene (reference sequence), are GTSNPN and SVGIG. Outside the CDR3, residues come from the reference TRBV30 and TRBJ2-1 proteins, so the full variable domain is: SQTIHQWPATLVQPVGSPLSLECTVEGTSNPNLYWYRQAAGRGLQLLFYSVGIGQISSEVPQNLSASRPQDRQFILSSKKLLLSDSGFYLCAWSVSARGLAGYNEQFFGPGTRLTVL.